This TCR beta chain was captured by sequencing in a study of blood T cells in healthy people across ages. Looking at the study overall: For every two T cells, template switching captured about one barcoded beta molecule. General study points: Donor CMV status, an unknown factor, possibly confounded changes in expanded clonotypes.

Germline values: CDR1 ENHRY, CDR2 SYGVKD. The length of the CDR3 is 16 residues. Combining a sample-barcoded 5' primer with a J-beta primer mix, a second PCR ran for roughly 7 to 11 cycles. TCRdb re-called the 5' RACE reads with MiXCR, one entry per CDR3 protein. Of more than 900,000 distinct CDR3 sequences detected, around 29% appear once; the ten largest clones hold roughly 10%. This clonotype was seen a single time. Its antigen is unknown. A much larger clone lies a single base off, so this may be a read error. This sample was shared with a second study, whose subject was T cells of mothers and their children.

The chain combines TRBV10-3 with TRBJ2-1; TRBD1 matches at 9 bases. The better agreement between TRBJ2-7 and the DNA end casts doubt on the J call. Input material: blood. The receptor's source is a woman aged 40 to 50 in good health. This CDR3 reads CAISDGWGQGTYEQYF. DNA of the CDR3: TGTGCCATCAGCGACGGGTGGGGACAGGGCACCTACGAGCAGTACTTC.